Listed below are T cell receptor beta chains from one sample, sequenced in a study of blood T cell repertoires in COVID-19. Profiled with immunoSEQ multiplex PCR; TCRdb holds only in-frame clones, not every one. Of more than 350,000 clones listed, around nine tenths are singletons. The sequenced sample was PBMCs or T cells enriched from blood (not recorded which). These receptors came from a woman aged 45-60 years who had recovered from COVID-19. Both conserved end residues are part of each CDR3. Each record gives: V gene, J gene, clone size, D gene, CDR3 DNA, CDR3 protein. D genes are given only for firm matches. A clone size is listed for some rows: how often the clone was seen (once, few, many), or a class if it is expanded.

v_gene: TRBV20-1; j_gene: TRBJ2-1; abundance: NA; d_gene: TRBD2; CDR3nt: TGCAGTGCAAGTTCCGGGACTAGCGGGGTTTACAATGAGCAGTTCTTC; CDR3aa: CSASSGTSGVYNEQFF
v_gene: TRBV27; j_gene: TRBJ1-6; abundance: NA; d_gene: TRBD1; CDR3nt: TGTGCCAGCAGCTCCGGGACAGGAGGCCTAGGTGGTAATTCACCCCTCCACTTT; CDR3aa: CASSSGTGGLGGNSPLHF
v_gene: TRBV5-6; j_gene: TRBJ1-1; abundance: NA; d_gene: NA; CDR3nt: TGTGCCAGCAGCTTTGGGCTTGAAGCTTTCTTT; CDR3aa: CASSFGLEAFF
v_gene: TRBV3-1/TRBV3-2; j_gene: TRBJ1-2; abundance: NA; d_gene: NA; CDR3nt: TGTGCCAGCAGCCAAGATCGAGGGGGCTATGGCTACACCTTC; CDR3aa: CASSQDRGGYGYTF
v_gene: TRBV28; j_gene: TRBJ1-5; abundance: NA; d_gene: NA; CDR3nt: TGTGCCAGCAGTCCGGTGGGCAATCAGCCCCAGCATTTT; CDR3aa: CASSPVGNQPQHF
v_gene: TRBV4-3; j_gene: TRBJ2-7; abundance: NA; d_gene: NA; CDR3nt: TGCGCCAGCAGCCAAGTATCTAGTGACGGAACCTACGAGCAGTACTTC; CDR3aa: CASSQVSSDGTYEQYF
v_gene: TRBV4-3; j_gene: TRBJ1-2; abundance: NA; d_gene: NA; CDR3nt: TGCGCCAGCAGCCAAGTAGCAGCTTTCTATGGCTACACCTTC; CDR3aa: CASSQVAAFYGYTF
v_gene: TRBV5-4; j_gene: TRBJ1-1; abundance: NA; d_gene: NA; CDR3nt: TGTGCCAGCAGCCCAGGGGAAAGGAGAGTAGACACTGAAGCTTTCTTT; CDR3aa: CASSPGERRVDTEAFF
v_gene: TRBV4-3; j_gene: TRBJ1-2; abundance: NA; d_gene: NA; CDR3nt: TGCGCCAGCAGCCAAGATTGGAGGGACGGAAACTATGGCTACACCTTC; CDR3aa: CASSQDWRDGNYGYTF
v_gene: TRBV10-3; j_gene: TRBJ2-2; abundance: few; d_gene: TRBD2; CDR3nt: TGTGCCATCAGTGAGTCTTGGACTAGCGGGGGGAGTAACACCGGGGAGCTGTTTTTT; CDR3aa: CAISESWTSGGSNTGELFF
v_gene: TRBV5-4; j_gene: TRBJ2-3; abundance: NA; d_gene: NA; CDR3nt: TGTGCCAGCAGCTCACGGACAGAAACAGATACGCAGTATTTT; CDR3aa: CASSSRTETDTQYF
v_gene: TRBV5-4; j_gene: TRBJ1-1; abundance: NA; d_gene: TRBD1; CDR3nt: TGTGCCAGCAGCTCGGGACAGGGGTACGCAAACAGTGGTTTCGCTGAAGCTTTCTTT; CDR3aa: CASSSGQGYANSGFAEAFF
v_gene: TRBV2; j_gene: TRBJ1-2; abundance: NA; d_gene: NA; CDR3nt: TGTGCCAGCAGTGAAGGGGGCAGGGGTGAAGGCTACACCTTC; CDR3aa: CASSEGGRGEGYTF
v_gene: TRBV4-3; j_gene: TRBJ2-3; abundance: NA; d_gene: TRBD1; CDR3nt: TGCGCCAGCAGCCACTCCGGACAGGGGGCAGATACGCAGTATTTT; CDR3aa: CASSHSGQGADTQYF
v_gene: TRBV10-3; j_gene: TRBJ2-3; abundance: NA; d_gene: TRBD1; CDR3nt: TGTGCCATCAGTGGGACAGGGGTGGCAGATACGCAGTATTTT; CDR3aa: CAISGTGVADTQYF
v_gene: TRBV5-1; j_gene: TRBJ1-4; abundance: NA; d_gene: NA; CDR3nt: TGCGCCAGCAGACAACGGGAGGGAGGTGAAAAACTGTTTTTT; CDR3aa: CASRQREGGEKLFF
v_gene: TRBV5-1; j_gene: TRBJ2-1; abundance: NA; d_gene: TRBD2; CDR3nt: TGCGCCAGCGGGCTACCCGGGACTAGCGAGTACAATGAGCAGTTCTTC; CDR3aa: CASGLPGTSEYNEQFF
v_gene: TRBV4-3; j_gene: TRBJ2-6; abundance: NA; d_gene: NA; CDR3nt: TGCGCCAGCAGCCAAAGTTTAGACAGTGCTGGGGCCAACGTCCTGACTTTC; CDR3aa: CASSQSLDSAGANVLTF
v_gene: TRBV6-5; j_gene: TRBJ1-6; abundance: NA; d_gene: TRBD1; CDR3nt: TGTGCCAGCAGGAGTGGACAGGGTTCACCCCTCCACTTT; CDR3aa: CASRSGQGSPLHF
v_gene: TRBV30; j_gene: TRBJ1-2; abundance: NA; d_gene: NA; CDR3nt: TGTGCCTTAACAGGGTCCTATGGCTACACCTTC; CDR3aa: CALTGSYGYTF
v_gene: TRBV5-1; j_gene: TRBJ1-2; abundance: NA; d_gene: TRBD1; CDR3nt: TGCGCCAGCAGCGACAGGGGGACCTATGGCTACACCTTC; CDR3aa: CASSDRGTYGYTF
v_gene: TRBV18; j_gene: TRBJ1-2; abundance: NA; d_gene: TRBD1; CDR3nt: TGTGCCAGCTCACTCCCGGGACAGAGCGAACGAGGCTACACCTTC; CDR3aa: CASSLPGQSERGYTF
v_gene: TRBV18; j_gene: TRBJ2-2; abundance: NA; d_gene: NA; CDR3nt: TGTGCCAGCTCACCAGGGGCAGCCAACACCGGGGAGCTGTTTTTT; CDR3aa: CASSPGAANTGELFF
v_gene: TRBV19; j_gene: TRBJ1-3; abundance: NA; d_gene: NA; CDR3nt: TGTGCCAGTAGCAGGGCTTCTGGAAACACCATATATTTT; CDR3aa: CASSRASGNTIYF
v_gene: TRBV4-3; j_gene: TRBJ1-3; abundance: NA; d_gene: NA; CDR3nt: TGCGCCAGCAGCACGAGCGACAGGATCTCTGGAAACACCATATATTTT; CDR3aa: CASSTSDRISGNTIYF
v_gene: TRBV28; j_gene: TRBJ1-5; abundance: NA; d_gene: NA; CDR3nt: TGTGCCAGCAGTTTAGGGTCTAGGAATCAGCCCCAGCATTTT; CDR3aa: CASSLGSRNQPQHF
v_gene: TRBV5-8; j_gene: TRBJ2-3; abundance: NA; d_gene: TRBD2; CDR3nt: TGTGCCAGCAGCTTACGGGGCGGGGGGGCCGATACGCAGTATTTT; CDR3aa: CASSLRGGGADTQYF
v_gene: TRBV13; j_gene: TRBJ2-3; abundance: NA; d_gene: NA; CDR3nt: TGTGCCAGCAGCTCACCGGGCGTGCGGGGGACACTCACAGATACGCAGTATTTT; CDR3aa: CASSSPGVRGTLTDTQYF
v_gene: TRBV3-1/TRBV3-2; j_gene: TRBJ1-1; abundance: NA; d_gene: NA; CDR3nt: TGTGCCAGCAGCCCTCCTCGCAGTCTGAACACTGAAGCTTTCTTT; CDR3aa: CASSPPRSLNTEAFF
v_gene: TRBV7-9; j_gene: TRBJ2-5; abundance: NA; d_gene: TRBD1; CDR3nt: TGTGCCAGCAGCCCCCTGGAGAACAGGGGGGAGACCCAGTACTTC; CDR3aa: CASSPLENRGETQYF
v_gene: TRBV5-1; j_gene: TRBJ1-3; abundance: NA; d_gene: TRBD1; CDR3nt: TGCGCCAGTCAACTAACAGGGGTCTCTGGAAACACCATATATTTT; CDR3aa: CASQLTGVSGNTIYF
v_gene: TRBV10-3; j_gene: TRBJ2-1; abundance: once; d_gene: TRBD2; CDR3nt: TGTGCCATCAGCCAACTAGCGGGGGGGATTACCTACAATGAGCAGTTCTTC; CDR3aa: CAISQLAGGITYNEQFF
v_gene: TRBV7-6; j_gene: TRBJ2-3; abundance: NA; d_gene: NA; CDR3nt: TGTGCCAGCAGCCCGGGGGGCGGGGGCCGATTCACAGATACGCAGTATTTT; CDR3aa: CASSPGGGGRFTDTQYF
v_gene: TRBV7-6; j_gene: TRBJ2-3; abundance: NA; d_gene: NA; CDR3nt: TGTGCCAGCAGCCGCTACCTCACAGATACGCAGTATTTT; CDR3aa: CASSRYLTDTQYF
v_gene: TRBV7-2; j_gene: TRBJ1-1; abundance: NA; d_gene: NA; CDR3nt: TGTGCCAGCAGCCAAATCGGGGAAGCTTTCTTT; CDR3aa: CASSQIGEAFF
v_gene: TRBV19; j_gene: TRBJ2-5; abundance: NA; d_gene: NA; CDR3nt: TGTGCCAGCGCCCCGTACCAAAACCTACAAGAGACCCAGTACTTC; CDR3aa: CASAPYQNLQETQYF
v_gene: TRBV28; j_gene: TRBJ2-2; abundance: NA; d_gene: TRBD1; CDR3nt: TGTGCCAGCAGCCTCCGGGACAGGGGCACCGGGGAGCTGTTTTTT; CDR3aa: CASSLRDRGTGELFF
v_gene: TRBV7-9; j_gene: TRBJ1-1; abundance: NA; d_gene: TRBD1; CDR3nt: TGTGCCAGCAGCTTAGGGGGACAGGAGAGCACTGAAGCTTTCTTT; CDR3aa: CASSLGGQESTEAFF
v_gene: TRBV19; j_gene: TRBJ2-3; abundance: NA; d_gene: TRBD2; CDR3nt: TGTGCCAGTAGTACCGGACTAGCGGGGGGGAATACGCAGTATTTT; CDR3aa: CASSTGLAGGNTQYF
v_gene: TRBV28; j_gene: TRBJ1-5; abundance: many; d_gene: NA; CDR3nt: TGTGCCAGCAGAGACGGAGAGGGCTATCAGCCCCAGCATTTT; CDR3aa: CASRDGEGYQPQHF
v_gene: TRBV18; j_gene: TRBJ1-4; abundance: NA; d_gene: NA; CDR3nt: TGTGCCAGCTCACCACCGGGGAGGAGGAATGAAAAACTGTTTTTT; CDR3aa: CASSPPGRRNEKLFF
v_gene: TRBV19; j_gene: TRBJ1-1; abundance: NA; d_gene: NA; CDR3nt: TGTGCCAGTAGTTCGGACAGCTCTGAAGCTTTCTTT; CDR3aa: CASSSDSSEAFF